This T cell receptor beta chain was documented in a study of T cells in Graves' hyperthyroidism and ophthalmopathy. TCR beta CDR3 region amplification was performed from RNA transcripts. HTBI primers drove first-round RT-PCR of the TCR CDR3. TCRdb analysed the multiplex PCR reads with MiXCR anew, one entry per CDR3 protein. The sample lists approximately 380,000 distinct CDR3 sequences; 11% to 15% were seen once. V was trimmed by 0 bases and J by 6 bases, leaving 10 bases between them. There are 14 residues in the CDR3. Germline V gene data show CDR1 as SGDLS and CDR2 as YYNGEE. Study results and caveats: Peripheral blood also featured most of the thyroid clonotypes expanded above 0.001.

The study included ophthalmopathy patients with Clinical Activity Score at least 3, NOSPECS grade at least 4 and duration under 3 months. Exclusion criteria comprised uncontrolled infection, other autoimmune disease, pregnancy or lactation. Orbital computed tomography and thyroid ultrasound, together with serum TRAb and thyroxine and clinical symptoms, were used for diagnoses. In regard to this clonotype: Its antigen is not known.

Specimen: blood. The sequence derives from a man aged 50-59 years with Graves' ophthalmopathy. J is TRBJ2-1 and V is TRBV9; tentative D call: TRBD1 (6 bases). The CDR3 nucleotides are TGTGCCAGCAGCGTAGGGACAGTCTGCAATGAGCAGTTCTTC. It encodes CASSVGTVCNEQFF.